Detailed here is one TCR beta chain. Its target is not known. Treatment defined: oral pan-JAK inhibitor, 5-10 mg twice daily. The study team obtained lesional scalp punch biopsies and peripheral blood from alopecia areata patients. This sample was included in a study of CD8+ T cells in alopecia areata. Study-level results: In scalp, tofacitinib significantly decreased clonality and expanded CD8+ clones among the top 100. Researchers say the link of baseline CD8+ expansion to response remains uncertain, with one nonresponder.

cDNA reverse transcribed from extracted RNA served as the sequencing template. This table comes from immunoSEQ multiplex PCR, and its TCRdb copy is limited to in-frame clones, with some not included. The data contain more than 140,000 clones, roughly 86% of them singletons. Germline V gene data show CDR1 as MNHEY and CDR2 as SMNVEV (reference sequence). The ends were cut back, 3 bases at V and 2 bases at J, with 11 bases in the middle. CDR3 size: 14 residues. This specimen consisted of CD8+ T cells sorted from blood, obtained at week 4, from a patient treated with tofacitinib. The receptor was derived from a human donor with alopecia areata. V and J are TRBV27 and TRBJ2-7; D is perhaps TRBD2 (5 bases). CDR3 region: CASSFGSSTYEQYF. CDR3 DNA: TGTGCCAGCAGTTTTGGGAGTTCCACCTACGAGCAGTACTTC.